One sample yielded the 12 T cell receptor beta chains listed below, sequenced in a study of blood T cell repertoires in COVID-19. Sequencing used immunoSEQ multiplex PCR; TCRdb keeps in-frame clones, though not all of them. The data show more than 300,000 clones, about 90% seen once. Sequenced: peripheral blood. The receptors here all came from a woman aged 18-35 years who had recovered from COVID-19.

The CDR3 DNA is TGTGCCTGGAGTTCTCGGGACAGGCCCTACTTC. Protein product: CAWSSRDRPYF. The rearrangement uses TRBV30 and TRBJ2-5; the match to TRBD1 covers 8 bases. V shed 2 bases and J 14 bases; nucleotides not matched to a gene: 7. The CDR3 runs to 11 residues. CDR1 and CDR2 from the germline V gene are GTSNPN and SVGIG (reference sequence). The full variable domain, completed using reference TRBV30 and TRBJ2-5, is SQTIHQWPATLVQPVGSPLSLECTVEGTSNPNLYWYRQAAGRGLQLLFYSVGIGQISSEVPQNLSASRPQDRQFILSSKKLLLSDSGFYLCAWSSRDRPYFGPGTRLLVL.

The V call is TRBV2, the J call TRBJ2-5; TRBD1 might be the D (7 bases). The germline gives CDR1 SNHLY, CDR2 FYNNEI. Trimming left V 10 bases short and J 4 bases short, with 22 bases between. This CDR3 spans 15 amino acids. CDR3 region: CATLMTGYSGETQYF. DNA for the CDR3: TGTGCCACCCTAATGACAGGGTATAGCGGAGAGACCCAGTACTTC.

The chain uses TRBV18 and TRBJ1-1; D unresolved. V shed 2 bases and J shed 5 bases, with 15 bases lying between them. This CDR3 spans 15 amino acids. Germline lookup yields CDR1 KGHSH and CDR2 LQKENI. CDR3 DNA sequence: TGTGCCAGCTCACCAGAAGGGCACGGCGGGACTGAAGCTTTCTTT. It yields the protein CASSPEGHGGTEAFF.

This clone is a singleton in its sample. This CDR3 reads CASSPGQGRNTIYF. The CDR3 coding sequence is TGCGCCAGCAGCCCGGGACAGGGTCGAAACACCATATATTTT. This chain connects TRBV4-3 to TRBJ1-3; TRBD1 agrees at 9 bases. CDR1 is LGHNA, CDR2 YSLEER, per germline. Trimming cost V 4 bases and J 5 bases; bases outside gene matches: 3. This CDR3 comprises 14 residues.

This rearrangement joins TRBV7-9 to TRBJ2-5; 10 bases line up with TRBD1. Germline V gene lookup returns CDR1 SEHNR and CDR2 FQNEAQ (reference sequence). CDR3 length equals 18 residues. V shed 4 bases, J shed 5 bases, and the junction held 16 bases outside the gene matches. The CDR3 loop is CASSSTRRDRGIRETQYF. The CDR3 DNA is TGTGCCAGCAGCTCTACCCGCCGGGACAGGGGAATTCGGGAGACCCAGTACTTC. The whole variable domain, filled in from reference TRBV7-9 and TRBJ2-5, reads DTGVSQNPRHKITKRGQNVTFRCDPISEHNRLYWYRQTLGQGPEFLTYFQNEAQLEKSRLLSDRFSAERPKGSFSTLEIQRTEQGDSAMYLCASSSTRRDRGIRETQYFGPGTRLLVL.

V gene TRBV6-5 combines with J gene TRBJ2-7; no clear D gene. Germline V gene sequence: CDR1 MNHEY, CDR2 SVGAGI. CDR3 length: 13 residues. The ends were cut back, 6 bases at V and 3 bases at J, with 12 bases in the middle. The CDR3 DNA reads as TGTGCCAGCAGAGTTACACAGAACTACGAGCAGTACGTC. Its protein product is CASRVTQNYEQYV.

The rearrangement links TRBV7-2 to TRBJ1-4, with D unresolved. The CDR3 is 14 residues long. With 5 bases removed from V and 8 bases from J, the gap between germline ends came to 15 bases. Germline assignment: CDR1 SGHTA and CDR2 FQGNSA. This chain's CDR3 is CASSPRRSGEKLFF. The CDR3 DNA is TGTGCCAGCAGCCCCCGCAGGTCTGGAGAAAAACTGTTTTTT. Complete variable domain (other parts from reference TRBV7-2 and TRBJ1-4): GAGVSQSPSNKVTEKGKDVELRCDPISGHTALYWYRQSLGQGLEFLIYFQGNSAPDKSGLPSDRFSAERTGGSVSTLTIQRTQQEDSAVYLCASSPRRSGEKLFFGSGTQLSVL.

V usage is TRBV4-3 and J usage is TRBJ2-1, with 10 bases that match TRBD2. Germline values: CDR1 LGHNA, CDR2 YSLEER. V was clipped by 0 bases and J by 7 bases; unmatched bases: 3. The CDR3 runs 15 residues. CDR3 in amino acids: CASSQDLAGVNEQFF. Written as DNA, the CDR3 is TGCGCCAGCAGCCAAGACCTAGCGGGAGTGAATGAGCAGTTCTTC.

This rearrangement joins TRBV18 to TRBJ2-1; 10 positions agree with TRBD2. CDR3 length: 16 amino acids. Losses at the gene ends were 3 bases for V and 0 bases for J; bases not matched to a gene: 2. Germline V gene lookup returns CDR1 KGHSH and CDR2 LQKENI. The CDR3, as DNA: TGTGCCAGCTCACCGGGGACTAGCGCCTCCTACAATGAGCAGTTCTTC. It translates to CASSPGTSASYNEQFF.

This clone was seen more than once but under ten times. This chain uses TRBV11-3 with TRBJ2-1, with a possible D match to TRBD2 (6 bases). The V end lost 4 bases, the J end lost 10 bases, and 14 bases lay between the germline ends. This CDR3 comprises 13 residues. The germline gives CDR1 SGHNT, CDR2 YENEEA. As DNA, the CDR3 is TGTGCCAGCAGCTGGTTCCAGGGAGGCGAGCAGTTCTTC. Translating gives CASSWFQGGEQFF.

The V call is TRBV30, the J call TRBJ2-1; 11 nucleotides align to TRBD2. Germline-derived CDR1 and CDR2 are GTSNPN and SVGIG (reference sequence). The V segment lost 5 bases and the J segment 3 bases; nucleotides outside the gene matches: 6. The CDR3 contains 15 residues. CDR3 sequence (DNA): TGTGCCTGGGTTAAAGGGACTAGCGGCTACAATGAGCAGTTCTTC. Translated: CAWVKGTSGYNEQFF.

The chain is built from TRBV18 and TRBJ2-7, with 7 positions matching TRBD1. CDR1 is KGHSH, CDR2 LQKENI, per germline. Trimming took 2 bases from V and 2 from J; bases not matched to a gene: 3. The CDR3 covers 14 residues. CDR3 DNA: TGTGCCAGCTCACCAAGACAGGGCCCCTACGAGCAGTACGTC. Encoded protein: CASSPRQGPYEQYV.